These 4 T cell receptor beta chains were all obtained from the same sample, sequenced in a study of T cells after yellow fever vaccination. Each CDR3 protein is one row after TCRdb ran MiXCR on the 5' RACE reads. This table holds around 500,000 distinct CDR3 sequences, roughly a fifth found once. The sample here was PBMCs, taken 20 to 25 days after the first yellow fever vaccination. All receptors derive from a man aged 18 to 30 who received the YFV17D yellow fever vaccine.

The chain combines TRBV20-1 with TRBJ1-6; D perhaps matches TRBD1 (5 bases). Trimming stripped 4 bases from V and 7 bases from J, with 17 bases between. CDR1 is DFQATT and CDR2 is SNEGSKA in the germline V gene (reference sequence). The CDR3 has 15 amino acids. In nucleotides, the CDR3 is TGCAGTGCTACCCCCCCGGGACGGCTAAATTCACCCCTCCACTTT. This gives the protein CSATPPGRLNSPLHF.

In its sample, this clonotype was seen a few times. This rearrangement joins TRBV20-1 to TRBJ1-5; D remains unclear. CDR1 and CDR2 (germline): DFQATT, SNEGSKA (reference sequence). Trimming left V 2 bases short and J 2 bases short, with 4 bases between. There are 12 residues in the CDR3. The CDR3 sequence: CSARMGNQPQHF. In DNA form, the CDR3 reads TGCAGTGCTAGAATGGGCAATCAGCCCCAGCATTTT.

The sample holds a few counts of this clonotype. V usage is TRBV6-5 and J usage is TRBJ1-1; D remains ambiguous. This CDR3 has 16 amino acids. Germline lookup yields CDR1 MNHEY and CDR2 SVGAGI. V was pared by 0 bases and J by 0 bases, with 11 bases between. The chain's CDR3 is CASSYSSVGLNTEAFF. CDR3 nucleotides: TGTGCCAGCAGTTACTCGAGCGTGGGGTTGAACACTGAAGCTTTCTTT.

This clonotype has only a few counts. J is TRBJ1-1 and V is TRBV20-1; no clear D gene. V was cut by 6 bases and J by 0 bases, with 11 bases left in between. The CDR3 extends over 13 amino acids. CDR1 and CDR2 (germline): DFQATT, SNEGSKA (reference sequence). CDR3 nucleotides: TGCAGTGCACTCGGAACCATGAACACTGAAGCTTTCTTT. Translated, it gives CSALGTMNTEAFF.